This entry lists 30 T cell receptor beta chains sequenced from one sample in a study of beta chain features in type 1 diabetes. Study results and limitations: Shortening that was moderate but significant affected the TCRB CDR3s of Type 1 diabetes patients in all four CD4+ subsets.

What these receptors recognize is not known. Isolated RNA was reverse transcribed in full, so expressed TCRB transcripts were sequenced. Data came from immunoSEQ multiplex PCR; TCRdb stores just in-frame clones and leaves some out. The sample has around 300,000 clones; roughly 15% are singletons. Sequenced input: naive CD4+ T cells from blood. The receptors here all came from a man younger than 30 with type 1 diabetes.

CDR3 DNA: TGTGCCAGCAGCTTAGACGGGACTAGCGGGAGTTACGAGCAGTACTTC. Protein product: CASSLDGTSGSYEQYF. This sequence joins TRBV7-2 and TRBJ2-7; 14 bases match TRBD2. Germline assignment: CDR1 SGHTA and CDR2 FQGNSA. The CDR3 sequence is 16 residues long. J was trimmed by 4 bases and V by 1 base; bases with no gene match: 3.

The chain couples TRBV19 to TRBJ2-1, with 7 bases identical to TRBD2. Germline values: CDR1 LNHDA, CDR2 SQIVND (reference sequence). CDR3 length: 15 residues. J was trimmed by 5 bases and V by 6 bases; bases with no gene match: 10. The CDR3 DNA follows: TGTGCCAGTAGCCCCACTAGCGCAGTACACAATGAGCAGTTCTTC. Encoded protein: CASSPTSAVHNEQFF.

This chain joins TRBV18 and TRBJ2-3, with D possibly being TRBD2 (5 bases). Germline CDR1 is KGHSH and CDR2 is LQKENI. V was clipped by 1 base and J by 1 base, with 9 bases between them. The CDR3 is 15 amino acids. The CDR3 region has the DNA TGTGCCAGCTCACCACGGACTCAAGGCACAGATACGCAGTATTTT. Translating it yields CASSPRTQGTDTQYF.

The chain is built from TRBV6-5 and TRBJ2-7, with D perhaps matching TRBD1 (6 bases). Trimming took 5 bases from V and 4 from J, leaving 12 bases between them. The CDR3 consists of 13 residues. In germline, CDR1 is MNHEY, CDR2 SVGAGI. The CDR3 DNA is TGTGCCAGCAGTCCCAGGACAGAGTACGAGCAGTACTTC. Protein: CASSPRTEYEQYF.

The chain joins TRBV7-2 to TRBJ2-3, with TRBD2 matching 13 bases. The CDR3 length is 19 residues. With V trimmed by 3 bases and J by 0 bases, 9 bases remained unmatched. CDR1 and CDR2 from the germline V gene are SGHTA and FQGNSA. The CDR3 region is CASSLGTPGLAGSTDTQYF. For the CDR3, the DNA is TGTGCCAGCAGCTTGGGTACACCGGGACTAGCGGGGAGCACAGATACGCAGTATTTT.

This clone was counted a few times. The chain uses TRBV10-1 and TRBJ2-2, with D possibly TRBD2 on 7 matching bases. Germline V CDR1 and CDR2: WNHNN, SYGVQD (reference sequence). The CDR3 loop spans 13 amino acids. V was trimmed by 8 bases and J by 5 bases, leaving 12 bases between them. CDR3 loop: CASAQGGTGELFF. In nucleotides, the CDR3 is TGCGCCAGCGCACAGGGAGGGACCGGGGAGCTGTTTTTT.

This clone turned up a few times. The chain carries TRBV21-1 and TRBJ2-7; the tabulated D call, TRBD1, remains unverified against the DNA. TRBV21-1 is deemed a pseudogene. This CDR3 spans 15 amino acids. The CDR3 here is CASSNRDRCPYEQYF. CDR3 bases: TGTGCCAGCAGCAACCGGGACAGGTGCCCCTACGAGCAGTACTTC.

The chain uses TRBV29-1 and TRBJ2-5; 9 nucleotides align to TRBD2. The J segment lost 4 bases and the V segment lost 3 bases, leaving 9 bases of the junction unmatched. Germline loops: CDR1 SQVTM, CDR2 ANQGSEA. The CDR3 loop spans 15 amino acids. Written as DNA, the CDR3 is TGCAGCGTTGATTGGCGGGGGGGCCTGGGAGAGACCCAGTACTTC. It specifies CSVDWRGGLGETQYF.

This clone has a handful of counts. The chain has TRBV19 and TRBJ1-1; D remains unclear. V lost 3 bases, J lost 3 bases, and 8 bases lay in between. The length of the CDR3 is 13 residues. Germline V lookup: CDR1 LNHDA, CDR2 SQIVND (reference sequence). This CDR3 reads CASSIARDTEAFF. The CDR3 nucleotides read TGTGCCAGTAGTATTGCCCGAGACACTGAAGCTTTCTTT.

The CDR3 loop reads CSVRTGNTEAFF. CDR3 nucleotide sequence: TGCAGCGTTAGAACAGGGAACACTGAAGCTTTCTTT. This sequence joins TRBV29-1 and TRBJ1-1; D is possibly TRBD1 (5 bases). Germline V gene data show CDR1 as SQVTM and CDR2 as ANQGSEA. Between the trimmed V and J ends, which lost 5 bases and 1 base, there was a span of 8 bases. The CDR3 is 12 residues long.

Only a few counts were recorded for this clone. The chain carries TRBV18 and TRBJ1-4; 8 nucleotides align to TRBD1. V lost 6 bases, J lost 7 bases, and 10 bases stayed unmatched. Per the germline V gene, CDR1 is KGHSH and CDR2 is LQKENI. The CDR3 is 15 residues long. CDR3 amino acids: CASSTPDRGTEKLFF. In DNA, the CDR3 is TGTGCCAGCTCGACACCAGACAGGGGCACTGAAAAACTGTTTTTT.

This clone showed up just a few times. The J gene is TRBJ2-3, the V gene TRBV25-1; TRBD2 aligns across 9 bases. After removal of 6 bases from V and 4 bases from J, the junction contained 5 bases not matched to a gene. This CDR3 contains 14 residues. Germline CDR1 and CDR2: MGHDK and SYGVNS. As DNA, the CDR3 is TGTGCCAGCAGCTCTAGCGGGGAGGCAGATACGCAGTATTTT. It encodes CASSSSGEADTQYF.

The chain employs TRBV9 and TRBJ2-7; TRBD2 matches 8 bases. V dropped 0 bases and J dropped 5; count of bases not matched to a gene: 7. CDR1 is SGDLS, CDR2 YYNGEE, per germline. The CDR3 spans 15 residues. Here the CDR3 reads CASSVDGRAFDEQYF. In nucleotides, the CDR3 is TGTGCCAGCAGCGTAGACGGGAGGGCCTTTGACGAGCAGTACTTC.

This clone was seen at least ten times. The gene calls are TRBV29-1 and TRBJ2-5, with D perhaps TRBD1 (6 bases). CDR3 length: 12 residues. Trimming removed 4 bases from V and 5 bases from J, with 11 bases in between. Germline V gene sequence: CDR1 SQVTM, CDR2 ANQGSEA. The CDR3: CSVAGTPETQYF. CDR3 coding DNA: TGCAGCGTTGCCGGGACACCGGAGACCCAGTACTTC.

The chain links TRBV5-6 to TRBJ2-7, with no clear D. This CDR3 spans 13 amino acids. V was trimmed by 0 bases and J by 4 bases, leaving 8 bases between them. Per the germline V gene, CDR1 is SGHDT and CDR2 is YYEEEE. CDR3 loop: CASSLDGSYEQYF. The CDR3 nucleotides are TGTGCCAGCAGCTTGGACGGGTCGTACGAGCAGTACTTC.

This clone has only a few counts. The chain joins TRBV30 to TRBJ2-7; D is possibly TRBD1 (6 bases). Trimming took off 0 bases at V and 2 bases at J, with 11 bases between the two ends. The CDR3 runs to 14 residues. Germline CDR1 reads GTSNPN; CDR2 reads SVGIG (reference sequence). The CDR3, as DNA: TGTGCCTGGAGTGTATCCAGGGGCGCCTACGAGCAGTACTTC. Residues: CAWSVSRGAYEQYF.

In its sample, this clone was seen a few times. The chain links TRBV5-1 to TRBJ1-6; D may be TRBD1 (5 bases). The CDR3 is 19 residues long. The V gene lost 0 bases and the J gene lost 0 bases, with 16 bases spanning the gap. Looked up from germline, CDR1 is SGHRS and CDR2 is YFSETQ. CDR3 sequence: CASSLARDSWSSYNSPLHF. The CDR3 nucleotides are TGCGCCAGCAGCTTGGCCCGGGACTCCTGGAGCTCCTATAATTCACCCCTCCACTTT.

V usage is TRBV11-2 and J usage is TRBJ2-1; perhaps TRBD1 as D (6 bases). Germline CDR1 is SGHAT and CDR2 is FQNNGV. The CDR3 spans 14 residues. Trimming left V 5 bases short and J 5 bases short, with 13 bases between. The CDR3 coding sequence is TGTGCCAGCAGCCCGTGGACAGAGCACAATGAGCAGTTCTTC. It yields the protein CASSPWTEHNEQFF. Full variable domain (outside the CDR3, taken from reference TRBV11-2 and TRBJ2-1): EAGVAQSPRYKIIEKRQSVAFWCNPISGHATLYWYQQILGQGPKLLIQFQNNGVVDDSQLPKDRFSAERLKGVDSTLKIQPAKLEDSAVYLCASSPWTEHNEQFFGPGTRLTVL.

This rearrangement joins TRBV9 to TRBJ2-7; 13 bases align to TRBD2. The CDR3 length is 15 residues. With 3 bases clipped from V and 4 bases from J, the junction kept 4 bases outside the gene matches. The germline gives CDR1 SGDLS, CDR2 YYNGEE. The CDR3 spells CASSGLAGGRYEQYF. The CDR3 DNA sequence: TGTGCCAGCAGCGGACTAGCGGGAGGAAGGTACGAGCAGTACTTC.

This clone was seen only a few times. The sample contains more than one DNA sequence encoding this CDR3. J is TRBJ2-7 and V is TRBV28; tentative D call: TRBD1 (6 bases). V was shortened by 2 bases and J by 1 base, with 9 bases between the two germline ends. This CDR3 is built from 14 residues. CDR1 MDHEN and CDR2 SYDVKM come from the germline V gene. The CDR3 coding sequence is TGTGCCAGCAGTTTAGCAGGGGTTTCCTACGAGCAGTACTTC. Encoded protein: CASSLAGVSYEQYF.

This clone showed up just a few times. In nucleotides, the CDR3 is TGTGCCAGCACCGGACTAGCGGGAGTATTCGAGCAGTACTTC. Translated, it gives CASTGLAGVFEQYF. The chain has TRBV2 and TRBJ2-7, with TRBD2 identical over 13 bases. The CDR3 has 14 residues. V gave up 7 bases and J gave up 6 bases; unmatched junction bases: 6. The germline V gene encodes CDR1 SNHLY and CDR2 FYNNEI.

The rearrangement joins TRBV18 to TRBJ2-7, with 10 bases aligning to TRBD1. The CDR3 loop spans 15 amino acids. CDR1 is KGHSH and CDR2 is LQKENI in the germline V gene. V lost 4 bases and J lost 3; bases outside the gene matches: 6. The CDR3 is CASSLWTGGIYEQYF. The CDR3 nucleotides read TGTGCCAGCTCACTATGGACAGGGGGTATCTACGAGCAGTACTTC.

This clone was counted only a few times. The chain carries TRBV18 and TRBJ2-1; 12 bases line up with TRBD2. V lost 8 bases to trimming and J lost 2 bases; unmatched junction nucleotides: 13. Germline V gene lookup returns CDR1 KGHSH and CDR2 LQKENI. This CDR3 is 18 amino acids long. The CDR3 protein is CASTRLAGALRTYNEQFF. CDR3 nucleotides: TGTGCCAGCACCCGACTAGCGGGGGCCCTGAGGACCTACAATGAGCAGTTCTTC.

The chain employs TRBV30 and TRBJ1-5; D uncertain. In germline, CDR1 is GTSNPN, CDR2 SVGIG (reference sequence). Trimming stripped 2 bases from V and 0 bases from J, with 5 bases between. The CDR3 has 13 residues. The CDR3 is CAWSLRSNQPQHF. CDR3 in DNA: TGTGCCTGGAGTCTACGTAGCAATCAGCCCCAGCATTTT. Looking up the rest from reference TRBV30 and TRBJ1-5 gives the full variable domain: SQTIHQWPATLVQPVGSPLSLECTVEGTSNPNLYWYRQAAGRGLQLLFYSVGIGQISSEVPQNLSASRPQDRQFILSSKKLLLSDSGFYLCAWSLRSNQPQHFGDGTRLSIL.

DNA for the CDR3: TGTGCCAGCTCAGACAGGTTGGATTACACCGGGGAGCTGTTTTTT. This translates into CASSDRLDYTGELFF. The rearrangement links TRBV13 to TRBJ2-2; TRBD1 is a possible D gene (6 bases). The CDR3 is made up of 15 amino acids. The germline gives CDR1 PRHDT, CDR2 FYEKMQ (reference sequence). The V end was cut by 8 bases, the J end by 3 bases, with 16 bases between.

V gene TRBV6-6 combines with J gene TRBJ2-7; D is perhaps TRBD1 (5 bases). Germline V gene lookup returns CDR1 MNHNY and CDR2 SVGAGI (reference sequence). V was cut by 6 bases and J by 5 bases, with 14 bases left in between. The CDR3 length is 13 residues. CDR3 loop: CASSQTTEHEQYF. CDR3 nucleotides: TGTGCCAGCAGCCAGACGACAGAGCACGAGCAGTACTTC.

This chain uses TRBV6-5 with TRBJ2-7; 11 bases match TRBD2. The trim removed 6 bases at V and 4 bases at J, leaving 8 bases unmatched. This CDR3 comprises 15 residues. The V gene's germline CDR1 is MNHEY and CDR2 SVGAGI. The CDR3 spells CASSTGTSGLYEQYF. The CDR3 nucleotides are TGTGCCAGCAGCACCGGGACTAGCGGACTATACGAGCAGTACTTC.

The chain employs TRBV7-2 and TRBJ2-4, with a tentative D call TRBD2 (6 bases). The CDR3 spans 14 residues. CDR1 and CDR2 from the germline V gene are SGHTA and FQGNSA. V was cut by 3 bases and J by 0 bases, with 6 bases left in between. CDR3 coding DNA: TGTGCCAGCAGCTTGGGACTAGCCAAAAACATTCAGTACTTC. Its protein is CASSLGLAKNIQYF.

This clone has a handful of counts. The chain carries TRBV6-5 and TRBJ2-7; 9 bases are a match to TRBD1. Germline V gene sequence: CDR1 MNHEY, CDR2 SVGAGI. V gave up 6 bases and J gave up 0 bases; unmatched junction bases: 6. The length of the CDR3 is 15 residues. The CDR3 DNA reads TGTGCCAGCAGGGCCAACAGGGGGCTCTCCTACGAGCAGTACTTC. Translation gives CASRANRGLSYEQYF.

This chain links TRBV9 with TRBJ1-1, with no clear D. CDR3 length: 12 amino acids. CDR1 and CDR2 (germline): SGDLS, YYNGEE. The ends were cut back, 0 bases at V and 7 bases at J, with 7 bases in the middle. The CDR3 DNA follows: TGTGCCAGCAGCGTAGACAACGATGAAGCTTTCTTT. It yields the protein CASSVDNDEAFF.